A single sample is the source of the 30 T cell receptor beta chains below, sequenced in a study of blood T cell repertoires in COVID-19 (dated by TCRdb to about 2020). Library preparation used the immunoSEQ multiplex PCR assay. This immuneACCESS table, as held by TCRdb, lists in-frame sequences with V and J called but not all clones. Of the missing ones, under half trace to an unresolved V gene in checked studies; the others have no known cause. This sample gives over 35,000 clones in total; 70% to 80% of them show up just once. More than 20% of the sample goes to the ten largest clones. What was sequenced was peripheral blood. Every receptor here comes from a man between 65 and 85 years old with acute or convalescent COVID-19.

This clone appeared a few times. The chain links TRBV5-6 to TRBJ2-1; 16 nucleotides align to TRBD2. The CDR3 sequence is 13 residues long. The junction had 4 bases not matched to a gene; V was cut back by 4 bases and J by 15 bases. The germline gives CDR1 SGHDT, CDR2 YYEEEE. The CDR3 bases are TGTGCCAGCAGCGGGACTAGCGGGAGGGCCGGGTTCTTC. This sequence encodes CASSGTSGRAGFF.

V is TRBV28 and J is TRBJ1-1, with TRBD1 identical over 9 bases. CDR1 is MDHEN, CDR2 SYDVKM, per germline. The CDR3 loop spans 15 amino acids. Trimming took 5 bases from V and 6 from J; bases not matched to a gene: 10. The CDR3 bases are TGTGCCAGCAGTCTTAATACAGGGGGCGCTCCTGAAGCTTTCTTT. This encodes CASSLNTGGAPEAFF.

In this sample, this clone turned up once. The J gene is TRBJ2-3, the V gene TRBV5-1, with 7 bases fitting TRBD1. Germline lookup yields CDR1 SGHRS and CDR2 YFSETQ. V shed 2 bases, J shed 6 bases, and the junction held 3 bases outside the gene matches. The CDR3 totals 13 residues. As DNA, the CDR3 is TGCGCCAGCAGCTTAGAGGGGGCGGATACGCAGTATTTT. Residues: CASSLEGADTQYF. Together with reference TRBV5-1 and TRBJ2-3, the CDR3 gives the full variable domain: KAGVTQTPRYLIKTRGQQVTLSCSPISGHRSVSWYQQTPGQGLQFLFEYFSETQRNKGNFPGRFSGRQFSNSRSEMNVSTLELGDSALYLCASSLEGADTQYFGPGTRLTVL.

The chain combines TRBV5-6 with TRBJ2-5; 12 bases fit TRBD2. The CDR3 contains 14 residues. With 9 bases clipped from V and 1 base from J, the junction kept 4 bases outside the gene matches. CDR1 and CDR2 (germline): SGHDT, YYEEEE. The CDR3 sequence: CATGLAGLQETQYF. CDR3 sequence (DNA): TGTGCCACGGGACTAGCGGGCCTCCAAGAGACCCAGTACTTC.

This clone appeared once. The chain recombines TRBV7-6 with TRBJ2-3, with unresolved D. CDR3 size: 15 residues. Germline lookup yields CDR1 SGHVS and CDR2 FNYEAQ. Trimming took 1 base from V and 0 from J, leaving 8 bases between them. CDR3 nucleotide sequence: TGTGCCAGCAGCTTAGACAGTTTTAGCACAGATACGCAGTATTTT. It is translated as CASSLDSFSTDTQYF.

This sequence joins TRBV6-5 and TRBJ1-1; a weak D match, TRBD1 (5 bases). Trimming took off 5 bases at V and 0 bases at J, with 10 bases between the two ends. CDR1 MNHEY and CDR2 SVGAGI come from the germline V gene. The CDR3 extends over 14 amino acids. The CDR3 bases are TGTGCCAGCAGTCGGGGGAACTTGAACACTGAAGCTTTCTTT. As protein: CASSRGNLNTEAFF.

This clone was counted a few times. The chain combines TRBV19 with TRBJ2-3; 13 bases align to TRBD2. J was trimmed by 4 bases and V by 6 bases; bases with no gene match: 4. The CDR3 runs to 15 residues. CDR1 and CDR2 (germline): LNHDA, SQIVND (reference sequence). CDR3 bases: TGTGCCAGTAGCTCCGGACTAGCGGGAGCAGATACGCAGTATTTT. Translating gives CASSSGLAGADTQYF.

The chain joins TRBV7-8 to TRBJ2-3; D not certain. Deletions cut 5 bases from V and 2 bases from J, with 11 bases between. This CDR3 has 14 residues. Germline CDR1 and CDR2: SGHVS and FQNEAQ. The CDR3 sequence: CASSPEAATDTQYF. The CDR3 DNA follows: TGTGCCAGCAGCCCCGAGGCAGCCACAGATACGCAGTATTTT.

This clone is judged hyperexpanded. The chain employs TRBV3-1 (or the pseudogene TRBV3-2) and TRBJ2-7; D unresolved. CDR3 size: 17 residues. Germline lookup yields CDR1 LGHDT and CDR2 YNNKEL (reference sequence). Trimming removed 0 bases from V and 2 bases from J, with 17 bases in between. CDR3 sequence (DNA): TGTGCCAGCAGCCAAGATTTGTCAGGTCCGGCTCCCTACGAGCAGTACTTC. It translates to CASSQDLSGPAPYEQYF.

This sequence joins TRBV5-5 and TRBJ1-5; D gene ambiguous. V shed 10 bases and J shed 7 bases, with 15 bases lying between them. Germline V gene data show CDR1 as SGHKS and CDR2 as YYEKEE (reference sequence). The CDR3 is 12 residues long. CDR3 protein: CALETVPQPQHF. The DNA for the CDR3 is TGTGCCCTAGAAACGGTCCCGCAGCCCCAGCATTTT. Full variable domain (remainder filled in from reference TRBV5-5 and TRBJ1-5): DAGVTQSPTHLIKTRGQQVTLRCSPISGHKSVSWYQQVLGQGPQFIFQYYEKEERGRGNFPDRFSARQFPNYSSELNVNALLLGDSALYLCALETVPQPQHFGDGTRLSIL.

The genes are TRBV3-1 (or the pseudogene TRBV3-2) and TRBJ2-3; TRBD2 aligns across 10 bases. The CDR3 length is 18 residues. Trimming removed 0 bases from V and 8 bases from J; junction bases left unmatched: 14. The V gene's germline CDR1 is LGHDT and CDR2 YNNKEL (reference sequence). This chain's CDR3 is CASSQDRPTSGWVSTQYF. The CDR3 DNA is TGTGCCAGCAGCCAAGATCGGCCGACTAGCGGGTGGGTTTCTACGCAGTATTTT.

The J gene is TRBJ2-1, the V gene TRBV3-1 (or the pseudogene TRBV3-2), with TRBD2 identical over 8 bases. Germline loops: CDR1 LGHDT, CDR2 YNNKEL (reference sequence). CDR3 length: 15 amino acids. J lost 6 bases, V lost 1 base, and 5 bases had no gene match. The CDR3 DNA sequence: TGTGCCAGCAGCCAAGGTGGTAGCGGGGTCAATGAGCAGTTCTTC. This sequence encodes CASSQGGSGVNEQFF.

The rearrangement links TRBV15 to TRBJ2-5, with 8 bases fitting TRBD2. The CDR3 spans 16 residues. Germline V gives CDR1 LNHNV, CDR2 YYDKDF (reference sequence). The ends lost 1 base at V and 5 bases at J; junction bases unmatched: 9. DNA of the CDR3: TGTGCCACCAGCAGAGGGCGAGCGGGAGTCGAGGAGACCCAGTACTTC. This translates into CATSRGRAGVEETQYF.

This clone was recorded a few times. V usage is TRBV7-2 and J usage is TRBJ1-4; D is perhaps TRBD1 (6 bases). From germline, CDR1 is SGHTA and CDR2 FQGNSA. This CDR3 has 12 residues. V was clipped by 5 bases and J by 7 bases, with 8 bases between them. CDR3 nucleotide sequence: TGTGCCAGCAGCCTCAGGGGTGAAAAACTGTTTTTT. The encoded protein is CASSLRGEKLFF.

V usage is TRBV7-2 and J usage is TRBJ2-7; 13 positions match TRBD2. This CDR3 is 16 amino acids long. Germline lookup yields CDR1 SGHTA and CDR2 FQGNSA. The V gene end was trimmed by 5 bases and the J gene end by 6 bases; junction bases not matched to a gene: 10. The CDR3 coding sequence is TGTGCCAGCAGCGCCGATGGACTAGCGGGAGTGGGCGAGCAGTACTTC. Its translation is CASSADGLAGVGEQYF.

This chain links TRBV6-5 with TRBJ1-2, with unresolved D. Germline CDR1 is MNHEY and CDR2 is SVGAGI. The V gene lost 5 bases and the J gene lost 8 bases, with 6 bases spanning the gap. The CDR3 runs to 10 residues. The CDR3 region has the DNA TGTGCCAGCAGTCCCACAGGCTACACCTTC. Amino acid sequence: CASSPTGYTF.

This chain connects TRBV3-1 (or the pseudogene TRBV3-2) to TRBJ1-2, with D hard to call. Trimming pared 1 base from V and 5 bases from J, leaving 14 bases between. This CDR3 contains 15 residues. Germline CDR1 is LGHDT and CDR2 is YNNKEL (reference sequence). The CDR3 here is CASSQVSPGIYGYTF. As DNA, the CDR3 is TGTGCCAGCAGCCAAGTGTCACCGGGAATTTATGGCTACACCTTC.

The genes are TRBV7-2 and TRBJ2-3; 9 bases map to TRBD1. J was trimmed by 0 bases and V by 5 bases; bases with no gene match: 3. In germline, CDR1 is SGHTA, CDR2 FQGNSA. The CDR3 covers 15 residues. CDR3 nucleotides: TGTGCCAGCAGCCCAGGGACAGGGAGCACAGATACGCAGTATTTT. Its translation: CASSPGTGSTDTQYF.

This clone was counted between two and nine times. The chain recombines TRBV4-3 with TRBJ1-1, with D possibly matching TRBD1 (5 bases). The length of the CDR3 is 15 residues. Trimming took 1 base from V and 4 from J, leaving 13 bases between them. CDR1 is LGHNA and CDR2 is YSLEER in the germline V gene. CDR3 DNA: TGCGCCAGCAGCCAAGGTTGGGGGAGGGGCACTGAAGCTTTCTTT. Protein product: CASSQGWGRGTEAFF.

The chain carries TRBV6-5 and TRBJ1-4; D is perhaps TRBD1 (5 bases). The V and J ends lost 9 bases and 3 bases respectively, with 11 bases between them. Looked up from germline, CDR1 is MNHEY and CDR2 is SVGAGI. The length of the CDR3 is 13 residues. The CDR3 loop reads CASTGGANEKLFF. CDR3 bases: TGTGCCAGTACGGGAGGGGCTAATGAAAAACTGTTTTTT.

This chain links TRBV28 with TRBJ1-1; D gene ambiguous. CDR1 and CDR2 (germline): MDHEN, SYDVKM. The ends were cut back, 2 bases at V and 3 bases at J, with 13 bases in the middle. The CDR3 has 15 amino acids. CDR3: CASSLPFTRDTEAFF. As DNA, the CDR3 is TGTGCCAGCAGTTTACCCTTCACCCGGGACACTGAAGCTTTCTTT.

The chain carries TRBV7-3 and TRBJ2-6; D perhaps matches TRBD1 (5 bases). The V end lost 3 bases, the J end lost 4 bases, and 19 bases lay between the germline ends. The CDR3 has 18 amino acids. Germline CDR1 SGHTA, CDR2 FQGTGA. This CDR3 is CASSLLGASGSGANVLTF. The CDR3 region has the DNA TGTGCCAGCAGCTTGCTTGGGGCCTCAGGCTCCGGGGCCAACGTCCTGACTTTC. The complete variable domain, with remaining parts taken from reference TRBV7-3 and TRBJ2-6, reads GAGVSQTPSNKVTEKGKYVELRCDPISGHTALYWYRQSLGQGPEFLIYFQGTGAADDSGLPNDRFFAVRPEGSVSTLKIQRTERGDSAVYLCASSLLGASGSGANVLTFGAGSRLTVL.

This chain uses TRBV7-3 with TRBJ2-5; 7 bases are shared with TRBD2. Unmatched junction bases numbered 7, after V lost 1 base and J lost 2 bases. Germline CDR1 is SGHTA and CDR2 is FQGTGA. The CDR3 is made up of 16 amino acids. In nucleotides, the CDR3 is TGTGCCAGCAGCTTAAGGCCAGTGGGGGGGCAAGAGACCCAGTACTTC. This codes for CASSLRPVGGQETQYF.

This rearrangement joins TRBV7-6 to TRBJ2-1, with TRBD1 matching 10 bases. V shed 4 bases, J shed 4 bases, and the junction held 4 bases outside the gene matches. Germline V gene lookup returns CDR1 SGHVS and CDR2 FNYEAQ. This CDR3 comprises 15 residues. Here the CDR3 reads CASSSPGQGYNEQFF. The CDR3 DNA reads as TGTGCCAGCAGCTCACCGGGACAGGGGTACAATGAGCAGTTCTTC.

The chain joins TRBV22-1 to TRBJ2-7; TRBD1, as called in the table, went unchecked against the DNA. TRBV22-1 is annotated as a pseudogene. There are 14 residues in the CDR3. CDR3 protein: CPGSPGTGRNEQYF. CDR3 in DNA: TGTCCTGGGAGCCCGGGGACAGGGCGGAACGAGCAGTACTTC.

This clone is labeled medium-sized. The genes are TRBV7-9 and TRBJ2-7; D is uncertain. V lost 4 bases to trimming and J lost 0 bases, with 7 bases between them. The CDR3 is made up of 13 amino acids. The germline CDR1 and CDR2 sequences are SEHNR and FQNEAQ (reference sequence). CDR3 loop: CASSSVISYEQYF. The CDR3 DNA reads TGTGCCAGCAGCTCAGTGATCTCCTACGAGCAGTACTTC.

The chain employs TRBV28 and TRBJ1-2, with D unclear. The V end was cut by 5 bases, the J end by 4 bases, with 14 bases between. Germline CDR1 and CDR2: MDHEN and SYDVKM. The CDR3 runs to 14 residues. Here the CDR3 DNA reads TGTGCCAGCAGTCCGCCCGAGGCAGCCTATGGCTACACCTTC. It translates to CASSPPEAAYGYTF.

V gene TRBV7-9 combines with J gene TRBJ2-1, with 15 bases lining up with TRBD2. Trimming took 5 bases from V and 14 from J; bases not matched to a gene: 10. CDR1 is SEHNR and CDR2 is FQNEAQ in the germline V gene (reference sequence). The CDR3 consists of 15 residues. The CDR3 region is CASSGLAGGSGGEFF. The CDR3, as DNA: TGTGCCAGCAGCGGACTAGCGGGAGGGTCAGGGGGTGAGTTCTTC.

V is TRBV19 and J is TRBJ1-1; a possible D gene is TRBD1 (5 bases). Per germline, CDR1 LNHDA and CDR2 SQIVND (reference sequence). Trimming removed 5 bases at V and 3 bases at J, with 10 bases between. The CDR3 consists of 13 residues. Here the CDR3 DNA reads TGTGCCAGTAGTTGGTCGGGGGACACTGAAGCTTTCTTT. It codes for CASSWSGDTEAFF. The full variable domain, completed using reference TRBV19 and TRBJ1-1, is DGGITQSPKYLFRKEGQNVTLSCEQNLNHDAMYWYRQDPGQGLRLIYYSQIVNDFQKGDIAEGYSVSREKKESFPLTVTSAQKNPTAFYLCASSWSGDTEAFFGQGTRLTVV.

As DNA, the CDR3 is TGTGCCAGCAACCGTTATGGGGCTAGCACCTTC. Protein sequence: CASNRYGASTF. The V gene is TRBV6-5, the J gene TRBJ1-2; a weak D match, TRBD1 (5 bases). Trimming removed 7 bases from V and 13 bases from J, with 16 bases in between. The CDR3 totals 11 residues. Germline V gives CDR1 MNHEY, CDR2 SVGAGI.